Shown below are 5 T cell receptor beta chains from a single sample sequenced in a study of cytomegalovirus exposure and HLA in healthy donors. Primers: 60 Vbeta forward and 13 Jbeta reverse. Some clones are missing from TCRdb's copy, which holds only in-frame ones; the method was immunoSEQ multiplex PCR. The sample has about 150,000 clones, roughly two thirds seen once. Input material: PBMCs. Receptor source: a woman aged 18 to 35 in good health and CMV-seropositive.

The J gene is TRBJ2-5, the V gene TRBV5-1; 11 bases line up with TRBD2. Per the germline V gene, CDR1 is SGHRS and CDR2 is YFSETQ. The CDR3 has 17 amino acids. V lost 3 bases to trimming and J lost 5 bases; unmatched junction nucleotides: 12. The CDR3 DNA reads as TGCGCCAGCAGCTACGAACGGACTAGCGGGTTAGGCGAGACCCAGTACTTC. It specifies CASSYERTSGLGETQYF.

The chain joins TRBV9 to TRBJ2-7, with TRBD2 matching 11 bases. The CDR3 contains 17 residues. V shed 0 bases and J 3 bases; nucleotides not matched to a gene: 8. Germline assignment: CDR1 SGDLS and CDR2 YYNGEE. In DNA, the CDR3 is TGTGCCAGCAGCGTAGGGGTTCCGGGACTAGCGGTCTACGAGCAGTACTTC. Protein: CASSVGVPGLAVYEQYF.

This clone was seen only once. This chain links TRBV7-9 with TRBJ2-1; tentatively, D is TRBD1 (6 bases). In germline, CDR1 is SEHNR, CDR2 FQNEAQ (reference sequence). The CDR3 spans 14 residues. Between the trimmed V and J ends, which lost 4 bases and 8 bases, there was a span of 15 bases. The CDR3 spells CASSSMDSPHEQFF. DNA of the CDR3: TGTGCCAGCAGCTCCATGGACAGCCCCCATGAGCAGTTCTTC.

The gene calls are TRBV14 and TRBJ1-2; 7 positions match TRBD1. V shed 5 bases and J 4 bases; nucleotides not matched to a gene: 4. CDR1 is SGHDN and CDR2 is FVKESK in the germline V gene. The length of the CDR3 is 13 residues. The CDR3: CASSSGQAYGYTF. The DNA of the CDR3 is TGTGCCAGCAGCTCCGGACAGGCCTATGGCTACACCTTC.

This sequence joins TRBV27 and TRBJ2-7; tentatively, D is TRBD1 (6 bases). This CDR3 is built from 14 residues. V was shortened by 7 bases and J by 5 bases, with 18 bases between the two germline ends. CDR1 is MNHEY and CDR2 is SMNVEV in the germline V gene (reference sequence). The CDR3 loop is CASKVIGGRHEQYF. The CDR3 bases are TGTGCCAGCAAGGTCATAGGGGGAAGGCACGAGCAGTACTTC.